These 11 T cell receptor beta chains were all obtained from the same sample, sequenced in a study of blood T cells in healthy people across ages. PCR was performed a second time for about 7 to 11 cycles using a sample-barcoded 5' primer and a J-beta primer mix. TCRdb processed the 5' RACE reads anew with MiXCR; each CDR3 protein has one entry. The repertoire holds 1.4 million to 1.5 million distinct CDR3 sequences, 42% seen once, with roughly 8.2% in the top ten. The sample was blood. Receptors were obtained from a woman under 30 in good health.

The CDR3 DNA reads TGTGCCAGCTGTCCTGTAGGGTTTCAAGAGACCCAGTTCTTC. Translation: CASCPVGFQETQFF. The V call is TRBV27, the J call TRBJ2-1; D not resolved. The CDR3 is made up of 14 amino acids. Germline assignment: CDR1 MNHEY and CDR2 SMNVEV (reference sequence). V was pared by 8 bases and J by 13 bases, with 24 bases between.

A few counts support this clonotype. The chain employs TRBV10-3 and TRBJ1-2, with 7 nucleotides matching TRBD1. Germline V gene data show CDR1 as ENHRY and CDR2 as SYGVKD. The CDR3 spans 16 residues. Trimming removed 2 bases from V and 1 base from J; junction bases left unmatched: 7. CDR3 bases: TGTGCCATCAGTGAGCCTAGACAGGGCCTTAACTATGGCTACACCTTC. This sequence encodes CAISEPRQGLNYGYTF.

V gene TRBV2 combines with J gene TRBJ1-6; D gene uncertain. Germline loops: CDR1 SNHLY, CDR2 FYNNEI. The V end lost 2 bases, the J end lost 0 bases, and 11 bases lay between the germline ends. The CDR3 is 17 residues long. The CDR3 here is CASSEQTASSYNSPLHF. The CDR3, as DNA: TGTGCCAGCAGTGAACAAACAGCCAGCTCCTATAATTCACCCCTCCACTTT. The variable domain in full, with the rest retrieved from reference TRBV2 and TRBJ1-6, is EPEVTQTPSHQVTQMGQEVILRCVPISNHLYFYWYRQILGQKVEFLVSFYNNEISEKSEIFDDQFSVERPDGSNFTLKIRSTKLEDSAMYFCASSEQTASSYNSPLHFGNGTRLTVT.

This clonotype was seen only a few times. The rearrangement joins TRBV29-1 to TRBJ1-1, with a weak D call TRBD1 (6 bases). This CDR3 comprises 13 residues. CDR1 is SQVTM, CDR2 ANQGSEA, per germline. Between the trimmed V and J ends, which lost 6 bases and 1 base, there was a span of 12 bases. CDR3: CSVTGMSNTEAFF. In DNA, the CDR3 is TGCAGCGTGACAGGAATGTCGAACACTGAAGCTTTCTTT.

A single count supports this clonotype. This chain uses TRBV28 with TRBJ1-2; D is undetermined. This CDR3 is built from 16 residues. Trimming took 6 bases from V and 0 from J, leaving 17 bases between them. Germline values: CDR1 MDHEN, CDR2 SYDVKM. CDR3 DNA sequence: TGTGCCAGCAGCGTGCCTCTCGGGAGTCCTAACTATGGCTACACCTTC. Protein product: CASSVPLGSPNYGYTF.

Comment on this clonotype: A much larger clone lies a single base off, so this may be a read error. The V and J genes are TRBV6-2 or TRBV6-3 and TRBJ2-1; no definite D call. The J call may be faulty, since TRBJ2-7 better matches the DNA end. The CDR3 totals 15 residues. The germline gives CDR1 MNHEY, CDR2 SVGEGT. CDR3 sequence reads: CASSSAASSYNEQYF. The CDR3 bases are TGTGCCAGCTCTTCCGCGGCTAGTTCCTACAATGAGCAGTACTTC.

Concerning this clonotype: A read error may account for a junction end that differs from germline. The V and J genes are TRBV7-6 and TRBJ2-3; D gene ambiguous. This CDR3 has 15 residues. From germline, CDR1 is SGHVS and CDR2 FNYEAQ. CDR3 loop: CASSLGLGRTDTRYF. CDR3 nucleotide sequence: TGTGCCAGCAGCTTAGGGCTAGGACGCACAGATACGCGGTATTTT. Combining the CDR3 with reference TRBV7-6 and TRBJ2-3 gives the whole variable domain GAGVSQSPRYKVTKRGQDVALRCDPISGHVSLYWYRQALGQGPEFLTYFNYEAQQDKSGLPNDRFSAERPEGSISTLTIQRTEQRDSAMYRCASSLGLGRTDTRYFGPGTRLTVL.

This clonotype occurred a few times. The chain carries TRBV10-3 and TRBJ2-3; tentatively, D is TRBD2 (6 bases). The CDR3 covers 15 residues. The V end was cut by 2 bases, the J end by 0 bases, with 9 bases between. Germline CDR1 reads ENHRY; CDR2 reads SYGVKD. This chain's CDR3 is CAISESGYSTDTQYF. CDR3 DNA: TGTGCCATCAGTGAGAGCGGGTACAGCACAGATACGCAGTATTTT.

In this sample, this clonotype turned up a few times. The rearrangement links TRBV12-3 or TRBV12-4 to TRBJ2-7, with 11 bases fitting TRBD1. Unmatched junction bases numbered 5, after V lost 6 bases and J lost 4 bases. The CDR3 spans 14 residues. CDR3 region: CASSRTGGGYEQYF. DNA of the CDR3: TGTGCCAGCAGCCGGACAGGGGGCGGTTACGAGCAGTACTTC.

V and J are TRBV2 and TRBJ1-2; perhaps TRBD1 as D (5 bases). This CDR3 is 13 amino acids long. Germline CDR1 reads SNHLY; CDR2 reads FYNNEI. The V end was cut by 2 bases, the J end by 4 bases, with 8 bases between. The CDR3 region is CASSELGVYGYTF. The DNA of the CDR3 is TGTGCCAGCAGTGAATTGGGGGTCTATGGCTACACCTTC.

The V call is TRBV12-3 or TRBV12-4, the J call TRBJ2-5, with D tentatively TRBD2 (5 bases). V was pared by 6 bases and J by 11 bases, with 25 bases between. This CDR3 has 15 residues. The CDR3 DNA reads as TGTGCCAGCAGAGAATCTAGCAAGAGCTCCTGCAAGCAGTACTTC. This translates into CASRESSKSSCKQYF.